This entry lists 6 T cell receptor beta chains sequenced from one sample in a study of cytomegalovirus exposure and HLA in healthy donors. In the PCR, 60 Vbeta and 13 Jbeta primers were used. Sequencing used immunoSEQ multiplex PCR; TCRdb keeps in-frame clones, though not all of them. Here the sample table reports about 100,000 clones. Sequencing input: PBMCs. These receptors originate from a man aged 50 to 59 in good health and CMV-seronegative.

Points on this clone: Mismatch with germline at one junction end may stem from a read error. J is TRBJ2-7 and V is TRBV6-5, with D perhaps TRBD1 (5 bases). This CDR3 is built from 13 residues. CDR1 is MNHEY and CDR2 is SVGAGI in the germline V gene. CDR3 bases: TGTGCCACCAGTCAGGGTCCTGGTTACGAGCAGTACTTC. Translating it yields CATSQGPGYEQYF.

This rearrangement joins TRBV5-4 to TRBJ2-1, with TRBD2 identical over 11 bases. The ends lost 10 bases at V and 4 bases at J; junction bases unmatched: 7. CDR3 length: 14 amino acids. Germline V gives CDR1 SGHNT, CDR2 YYREEE (reference sequence). The CDR3 sequence is CACTLAGGYNEQFF. In nucleotides, the CDR3 is TGTGCCTGCACGCTAGCGGGAGGTTACAATGAGCAGTTCTTC.

V is TRBV19 and J is TRBJ1-4, with TRBD1 identical over 8 bases. Germline V gene lookup returns CDR1 LNHDA and CDR2 SQIVND (reference sequence). V trimming: 3 bases; J trimming: 7 bases; junction bases outside the gene matches: 4. This CDR3 has 14 residues. The CDR3 is CASSIQGAAEKLFF. The CDR3 region has the DNA TGTGCCAGTAGTATTCAGGGGGCGGCTGAAAAACTGTTTTTT.

V gene TRBV25-1 combines with J gene TRBJ2-7; D remains unclear. Trimming cost V 1 base and J 1 base, with 8 bases left between them. The CDR3 spans 14 residues. Germline CDR1 is MGHDK and CDR2 is SYGVNS. The CDR3 protein is CASSEFGRSYEQYF. CDR3 DNA: TGTGCCAGCAGTGAATTTGGCAGATCCTACGAGCAGTACTTC.

This chain joins TRBV5-4 and TRBJ2-3; 12 bases agree with TRBD2. Germline trimming cut 7 bases from V and 6 bases from J; bases unmatched to any gene: 12. CDR3 length equals 16 residues. Germline CDR1 is SGHNT and CDR2 is YYREEE (reference sequence). This CDR3 reads CASQEGLAGSRDTQYF. The CDR3 bases are TGTGCCAGCCAAGAAGGACTAGCGGGGAGTAGGGATACGCAGTATTTT.

The V gene is TRBV25-1, the J gene TRBJ2-5, with D possibly being TRBD2 (6 bases). This CDR3 comprises 15 residues. The V gene lost 4 bases and the J gene lost 6 bases, with 18 bases spanning the gap. The germline gives CDR1 MGHDK, CDR2 SYGVNS. The chain's CDR3 is CASSAGDFVSKTQYF. The CDR3 DNA sequence: TGTGCCAGCAGTGCCGGGGACTTCGTATCGAAGACCCAGTACTTC.